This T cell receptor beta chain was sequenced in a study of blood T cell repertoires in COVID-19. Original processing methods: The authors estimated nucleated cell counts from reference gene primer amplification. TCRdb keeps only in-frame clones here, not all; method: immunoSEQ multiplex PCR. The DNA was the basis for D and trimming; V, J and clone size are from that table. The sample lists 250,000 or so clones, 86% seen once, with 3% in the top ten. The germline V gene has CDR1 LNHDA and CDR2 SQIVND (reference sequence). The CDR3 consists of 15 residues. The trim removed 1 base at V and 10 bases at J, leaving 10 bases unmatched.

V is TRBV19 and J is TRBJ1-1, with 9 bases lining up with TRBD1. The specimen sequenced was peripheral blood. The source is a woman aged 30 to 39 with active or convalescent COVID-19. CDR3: CASSIAVYTGGSAFF. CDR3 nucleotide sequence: TGTGCCAGTAGTATAGCCGTATATACAGGGGGCTCAGCTTTCTTT.